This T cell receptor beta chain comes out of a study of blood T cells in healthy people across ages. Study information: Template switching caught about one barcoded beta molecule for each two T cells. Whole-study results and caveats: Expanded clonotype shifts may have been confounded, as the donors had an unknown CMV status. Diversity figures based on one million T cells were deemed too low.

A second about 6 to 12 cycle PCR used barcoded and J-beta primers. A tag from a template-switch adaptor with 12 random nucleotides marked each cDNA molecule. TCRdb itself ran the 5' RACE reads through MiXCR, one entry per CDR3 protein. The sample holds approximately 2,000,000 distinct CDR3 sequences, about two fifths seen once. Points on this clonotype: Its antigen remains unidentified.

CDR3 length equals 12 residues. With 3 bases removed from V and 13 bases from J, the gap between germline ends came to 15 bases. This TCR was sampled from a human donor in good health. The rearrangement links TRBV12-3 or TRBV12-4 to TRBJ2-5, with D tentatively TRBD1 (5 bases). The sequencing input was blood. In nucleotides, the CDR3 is TGTGCCAGCAGTTTCTCTGGCGCAGGGTGGTACTTC. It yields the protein CASSFSGAGWYF.